One and the same sample provided the 32 T cell receptor beta chains below, sequenced in a study of T cells in Graves' hyperthyroidism and ophthalmopathy. The CDR3 regions of TCR beta were amplified from RNA transcripts. The study used the HTBI primer set for a first-round RT-PCR of the TCR CDR3. TCRdb called the multiplex PCR reads again in MiXCR, with one record for every CDR3 protein. The repertoire has about 840,000 distinct CDR3 sequences, 35% to 45% of them found once; the top ten carry approximately 8.7%. The sequencing sample was made of blood. The receptor set was obtained from a man aged 18 to 29 with Graves' hyperthyroidism.

This clonotype was detected ten times or more. This rearrangement joins TRBV25-1 to TRBJ2-7; D remains unclear. This CDR3 has 15 residues. Germline loops: CDR1 MGHDK, CDR2 SYGVNS. V was pared by 3 bases and J by 1 base, with 13 bases between. Here the CDR3 reads CASSEPGLDSYEQYF. CDR3 DNA sequence: TGTGCCAGCAGTGAGCCGGGTCTTGATTCCTACGAGCAGTACTTC.

This clonotype was counted a few times. The chain is built from TRBV11-2 and TRBJ1-1; the match to TRBD1 covers 10 bases. CDR3 size: 13 residues. Trimming removed 5 bases from V and 7 bases from J; junction bases left unmatched: 4. The germline V gene has CDR1 SGHAT and CDR2 FQNNGV. The CDR3 bases are TGTGCCAGCAGCGGCCGGGACAGGGGTGAAGCTTTCTTT. It is translated as CASSGRDRGEAFF.

This clonotype was seen more than once but under ten times. The chain combines TRBV4-3 with TRBJ1-2; 8 bases map to TRBD1. The CDR3 totals 13 residues. In germline, CDR1 is LGHNA, CDR2 YSLEER. V shed 6 bases and J 6 bases; nucleotides not matched to a gene: 6. The CDR3 here is CASSDRGIDGYTF. The CDR3 nucleotides read TGCGCCAGCAGTGACAGGGGAATTGATGGCTACACCTTC.

With regard to this clonotype: One base away lies a much larger clone, so this may be a sequencing read error. The chain carries TRBV7-9 and TRBJ2-2; 9 nucleotides agree with TRBD1. Germline V gene lookup returns CDR1 SEHNR and CDR2 FQNEAQ (reference sequence). CDR3 size: 15 residues. The CDR3 reads CAGSWGTGTTGELFF. DNA for the CDR3: TGTGCCGGCAGCTGGGGGACAGGGACCACCGGGGAGCTGTTTTTT.

This clonotype was picked up a small number of times. V is TRBV19 and J is TRBJ2-2, with unresolved D. Trimming removed 3 bases from V and 5 bases from J, with 10 bases in between. From germline, CDR1 is LNHDA and CDR2 SQIVND (reference sequence). CDR3 length equals 14 residues. The CDR3 nucleotides read TGTGCCAGTAGTATGTATTGGGGAACCGGGGAGCTGTTTTTT. It specifies CASSMYWGTGELFF.

V is TRBV2 and J is TRBJ1-4, with D unclear. This CDR3 comprises 11 residues. Trimming took 7 bases from V and 7 from J, leaving 7 bases between them. The germline V gene encodes CDR1 SNHLY and CDR2 FYNNEI. CDR3 loop: CASKAPEKLFF. CDR3 in DNA: TGTGCCAGCAAGGCCCCTGAAAAACTGTTTTTT.

This clonotype was detected ten times or more. The chain couples TRBV2 to TRBJ1-1; 9 bases line up with TRBD1. CDR1 and CDR2 (germline): SNHLY, FYNNEI. The CDR3 extends over 15 amino acids. V lost 6 bases to trimming and J lost 6 bases; unmatched junction nucleotides: 11. CDR3 region: CASSPLDRGDAEAFF. CDR3 coding DNA: TGTGCCAGCAGCCCATTGGACAGGGGCGACGCTGAAGCTTTCTTT.

For this clonotype: An end of the junction does not agree with germline; a read error may underlie this. This rearrangement joins TRBV11-1 to TRBJ2-5, with D unclear. This CDR3 is built from 10 residues. Germline V gives CDR1 SGHAT, CDR2 FQDESV (reference sequence). The CDR3 DNA is TGTGCCGGCAGGCAAGAGACCCAGTACTTC. Its translation: CAGRQETQYF.

The chain has TRBV6-5 and TRBJ1-1; D unclear. Germline V CDR1 and CDR2: MNHEY, SVGAGI. This CDR3 contains 13 residues. V dropped 0 bases and J dropped 6 bases, with 8 bases sitting between them. In DNA form, the CDR3 reads TGTGCCAGCAGTTACTCTAGTGCATCTGAAGCTTTCTTT. Amino acids: CASSYSSASEAFF.

The V gene is TRBV5-1, the J gene TRBJ2-7; 8 bases are a match to TRBD1. Trimming took 4 bases from V and 2 from J; bases not matched to a gene: 8. Germline values: CDR1 SGHRS, CDR2 YFSETQ. The CDR3 consists of 15 residues. The CDR3 spells CASSRGQAITYEQYF. The CDR3 nucleotides read TGCGCCAGCAGCAGGGGACAGGCAATCACCTACGAGCAGTACTTC.

This clonotype has only one observation. The chain employs TRBV25-1 and TRBJ2-5, with TRBD1 identical over 7 bases. Germline V gene sequence: CDR1 MGHDK, CDR2 SYGVNS. The CDR3 loop spans 15 amino acids. The J segment lost 5 bases and the V segment lost 3 bases, leaving 9 bases of the junction unmatched. This CDR3 is CASSDGDRAEETQYF. Written as DNA, the CDR3 is TGTGCCAGCAGTGATGGAGACAGGGCGGAGGAGACCCAGTACTTC.

This clonotype was seen only a few times. The chain uses TRBV19 and TRBJ1-5, with D possibly TRBD1 on 6 matching bases. CDR1 and CDR2 (germline): LNHDA, SQIVND (reference sequence). The CDR3 spans 16 residues. Trimming pared 4 bases from V and 0 bases from J, leaving 13 bases between. This CDR3 is CASSKNWDISNQPQHF. In nucleotides, the CDR3 is TGTGCCAGTAGTAAAAATTGGGACATTAGCAATCAGCCCCAGCATTTT.

The chain has TRBV10-3 and TRBJ2-7; the match to TRBD1 covers 10 bases. The CDR3 runs to 15 residues. Per germline, CDR1 ENHRY and CDR2 SYGVKD. With 5 bases clipped from V and 5 bases from J, the junction kept 9 bases outside the gene matches. CDR3 loop: CAISPLGQGSNEQYF. In DNA form, the CDR3 reads TGTGCCATCAGTCCCTTGGGACAGGGGTCTAACGAGCAGTACTTC.

This chain connects TRBV2 to TRBJ1-6; D perhaps matches TRBD1 (5 bases). Germline values: CDR1 SNHLY, CDR2 FYNNEI. This CDR3 spans 13 amino acids. Trimming took off 8 bases at V and 5 bases at J, with 10 bases between the two ends. The CDR3 protein is CASPREHNSPLHF. The CDR3 DNA is TGTGCCAGCCCCAGGGAACATAATTCACCCCTCCACTTT.

The chain has TRBV29-1 and TRBJ2-7, with 9 bases lining up with TRBD2. The V gene's germline CDR1 is SQVTM and CDR2 ANQGSEA. This CDR3 contains 10 residues. The trim removed 8 bases at V and 5 bases at J, leaving 1 base unmatched. The CDR3 DNA follows: TGCAGCCAGCGGGAGGACGAGCAGTACTTC. It codes for CSQREDEQYF.

This chain joins TRBV4-1 and TRBJ2-7, with TRBD2 matching over 10 bases. V lost 1 base and J lost 6; bases outside the gene matches: 6. The V gene's germline CDR1 is MGHRA and CDR2 YSYEKL. CDR3 length: 15 amino acids. DNA of the CDR3: TGCGCCAGCAGCCAAGTTTTAGCGGGGGGTGGCGAGCAGTACTTC. This gives the protein CASSQVLAGGGEQYF.

The rearrangement links TRBV19 to TRBJ2-7; D unclear. This CDR3 has 13 residues. Deletions cut 6 bases from V and 1 base from J, with 10 bases between. In germline, CDR1 is LNHDA, CDR2 SQIVND (reference sequence). The CDR3 loop is CASRERSSYEQYF. The CDR3 nucleotides read TGTGCCAGTAGGGAACGGTCATCCTACGAGCAGTACTTC.

This clonotype was detected a few times. The rearrangement links TRBV20-1 to TRBJ2-7; tentatively, D is TRBD2 (6 bases). The CDR3 contains 13 residues. V was shortened by 3 bases and J by 2 bases, with 11 bases between the two germline ends. CDR1 is DFQATT, CDR2 SNEGSKA, per germline (reference sequence). As DNA, the CDR3 is TGCAGTGCTAGTGGGGGAGGAACCTACGAGCAGTACTTC. It encodes CSASGGGTYEQYF.

As for this clonotype: The junction shows a germline mismatch at one end, possibly a read error. V usage is TRBV7-9 and J usage is TRBJ2-2, with 11 nucleotides matching TRBD2. CDR1 is SEHNR and CDR2 is FQNEAQ in the germline V gene (reference sequence). The CDR3 is made up of 17 amino acids. CDR3 protein: CASSQDGTSGNTGELFF. In DNA form, the CDR3 reads TGCGCCAGCAGCCAAGACGGGACTAGCGGGAACACCGGGGAGCTGTTTTTT.

The V call is TRBV6-5, the J call TRBJ1-1; 9 nucleotides agree with TRBD1. The CDR3 has 16 residues. Germline lookup yields CDR1 MNHEY and CDR2 SVGAGI. V shed 3 bases and J 0 bases; nucleotides not matched to a gene: 5. This CDR3 reads CASSYPGQGVNTEAFF. In nucleotides, the CDR3 is TGTGCCAGCAGTTATCCGGGACAGGGTGTGAACACTGAAGCTTTCTTT.

V usage is TRBV11-2 and J usage is TRBJ1-1, with TRBD1 as a possible D gene (6 bases). CDR3 length: 15 amino acids. The V gene's germline CDR1 is SGHAT and CDR2 FQNNGV. Trimming removed 7 bases from V and 3 bases from J, with 18 bases in between. In DNA, the CDR3 is TGTGCCAGCACCCAAACGGGGGCCGACTACACTGAAGCTTTCTTT. Its translation is CASTQTGADYTEAFF. Complete variable domain (other parts from reference TRBV11-2 and TRBJ1-1): EAGVAQSPRYKIIEKRQSVAFWCNPISGHATLYWYQQILGQGPKLLIQFQNNGVVDDSQLPKDRFSAERLKGVDSTLKIQPAKLEDSAVYLCASTQTGADYTEAFFGQGTRLTVV.

This clonotype was counted ten times or more. The gene calls are TRBV29-1 and TRBJ2-7; 9 bases line up with TRBD2. CDR3 length: 14 residues. Trimming cost V 4 bases and J 4 bases; bases outside gene matches: 8. The V gene's germline CDR1 is SQVTM and CDR2 ANQGSEA. The CDR3 spells CSVALAGNRYEQYF. The CDR3 region has the DNA TGCAGCGTTGCTCTAGCGGGGAACAGGTACGAGCAGTACTTC.

On this clonotype: A read error may produce the germline difference seen at one junction end. The chain employs TRBV5-1 and TRBJ1-1; D might be TRBD1 (6 bases). Germline V gives CDR1 SGHRS, CDR2 YFSETQ. The CDR3 consists of 14 residues. CDR3 sequence reads: CASSLGGRESEAFF. The CDR3 DNA reads TGTGCCAGCAGCTTGGGGGGGCGGGAATCTGAAGCTTTCTTT. Looking up the rest from reference TRBV5-1 and TRBJ1-1 gives the full variable domain: KAGVTQTPRYLIKTRGQQVTLSCSPISGHRSVSWYQQTPGQGLQFLFEYFSETQRNKGNFPGRFSGRQFSNSRSEMNVSTLELGDSALYLCASSLGGRESEAFFGQGTRLTVV.

This clonotype was counted between two and nine times. V is TRBV4-2 and J is TRBJ1-4, with a possible D match to TRBD1 (5 bases). Germline loops: CDR1 LGHNA, CDR2 YNFKEQ. Between the trimmed V and J ends, which lost 5 bases and 6 bases, there was a span of 16 bases. CDR3 length: 15 residues. The CDR3, as DNA: TGTGCCAGCAGCTTTTCGGTAGGGGCGGATGAAAAACTGTTTTTT. Amino acids: CASSFSVGADEKLFF.

The genes are TRBV7-9 and TRBJ2-1, with D possibly TRBD2 on 5 matching bases. Germline CDR1 and CDR2: SEHNR and FQNEAQ (reference sequence). V was clipped by 3 bases and J by 4 bases, with 7 bases between them. This CDR3 spans 13 amino acids. CDR3 in DNA: TGTGCCAGCAGCTTGGGAGCATACAATGAGCAGTTCTTC. This gives the protein CASSLGAYNEQFF.

There are a few counts of this clonotype. The chain is built from TRBV20-1 and TRBJ2-7, with TRBD1 as a possible D gene (6 bases). Between the trimmed V and J ends, which lost 3 bases and 3 bases, there was a span of 21 bases. Germline V gene lookup returns CDR1 DFQATT and CDR2 SNEGSKA (reference sequence). The CDR3 has 16 residues. CDR3 nucleotides: TGCAGTGCTAGTGCGATAACCGGGACACTGGTCTACGAGCAGTACTTC. Protein: CSASAITGTLVYEQYF.

This clonotype came up many times. This chain uses TRBV29-1 with TRBJ2-5, with no clear D. V lost 0 bases and J 1 base, leaving 9 bases between the germline ends. CDR3 length: 14 amino acids. CDR1 is SQVTM, CDR2 ANQGSEA, per germline. CDR3 DNA: TGCAGCGTTGAAGAAGGTCTAGTCCAAGAGACCCAGTACTTC. Translation gives CSVEEGLVQETQYF. The full variable domain, its missing parts supplied by reference TRBV29-1 and TRBJ2-5, is SAVISQKPSRDICQRGTSLTIQCQVDSQVTMMFWYRQQPGQSLTLIATANQGSEATYESGFVIDKFPISRPNLTFSTLTVSNMSPEDSSIYLCSVEEGLVQETQYFGPGTRLLVL.

The chain has TRBV9 and TRBJ1-5; D unresolved. V dropped 4 bases and J dropped 4 bases, with 9 bases sitting between them. CDR3 size: 13 residues. Germline values: CDR1 SGDLS, CDR2 YYNGEE. This chain's CDR3 is CASSPAGNQPQHF. CDR3 DNA sequence: TGTGCCAGCAGCCCCGCGGGGAATCAGCCCCAGCATTTT.

As regards this clonotype: Relative to the germline gene, one junction end is altered; a read error may explain this. The CDR3 DNA sequence: TGTGCCTGCAGCTTATACGACGACGGGGAGCTGTTTTTT. It yields the protein CACSLYDDGELFF. The V call is TRBV11-2, the J call TRBJ2-2, with D unclear. Per germline, CDR1 SGHAT and CDR2 FQNNGV. CDR3 length: 13 residues.

This clonotype was detected ten times or more. The chain has TRBV10-3 and TRBJ2-5; no clear D gene. V gave up 0 bases and J gave up 2 bases, with 16 bases separating them. The CDR3 loop spans 17 amino acids. Germline V lookup: CDR1 ENHRY, CDR2 SYGVKD. Written as DNA, the CDR3 is TGTGCCATCAGTGAGTCGAATAAGGTGGCAGCTCAAGAGACCCAGTACTTC. Translated: CAISESNKVAAQETQYF.

This clonotype has just a few counts. The chain is built from TRBV12-3 or TRBV12-4 and TRBJ2-7, with D unresolved. Trimming took off 6 bases at V and 5 bases at J, with 14 bases between the two ends. The CDR3 sequence is 13 residues long. CDR3 region: CASSPPEADEQYF. The CDR3 coding sequence is TGTGCCAGCAGCCCCCCCGAGGCCGACGAGCAGTACTTC.

J is TRBJ2-7 and V is TRBV9; 8 bases fit TRBD1. The germline V gene encodes CDR1 SGDLS and CDR2 YYNGEE. The CDR3 runs to 14 residues. V was pared by 0 bases and J by 5 bases, with 4 bases of the junction left unmatched. CDR3 in amino acids: CASSVDGRGHEQYF. The CDR3 DNA sequence: TGTGCCAGCAGCGTAGATGGCAGGGGGCACGAGCAGTACTTC. The full variable domain, its missing parts supplied by reference TRBV9 and TRBJ2-7, is DSGVTQTPKHLITATGQRVTLRCSPRSGDLSVYWYQQSLDQGLQFLIQYYNGEERAKGNILERFSAQQFPDLHSELNLSSLELGDSALYFCASSVDGRGHEQYFGPGTRLTVT.